What follows is one T cell receptor beta chain and its context. This specimen comes from a study of CD8+ T cells in alopecia areata. The germline V and J ends were trimmed by 0 bases and 9 bases, with 6 bases remaining between them. This CDR3 contains 13 residues. The germline V gene encodes CDR1 KGHSY and CDR2 FQNENV. Extracted RNA was reverse transcribed into cDNA, the sequencing template. Assay: immunoSEQ multiplex PCR; the TCRdb copy retains only in-frame clones and omits some. The table includes roughly 100,000 clones, around 50% detected once. The source is a human donor in good health. V is TRBV16 and J is TRBJ1-6; D is unclear. Sequencing was carried out using CD4+ T cells sorted from blood. The CDR3 sequence: CASSQSEGSPLHF. Written as DNA, the CDR3 is TGTGCCAGCAGCCAATCGGAGGGTTCACCCCTCCACTTT. The entire variable domain, with the rest obtained from reference TRBV16 and TRBJ1-6, is as follows: GEEVAQTPKHLVRGEGQKAKLYCAPIKGHSYVFWYQQVLKNEFKFLISFQNENVFDETGMPKERFSAKCLPNSPCSLEIQATKLEDSAVYFCASSQSEGSPLHFGNGTRLTVT.